Sequencing of this T cell receptor beta chain was carried out in a study of shared clonotypes between healthy human individuals. The germline gives CDR1 SGHAT, CDR2 FQNNGV. V was shortened by 6 bases and J by 9 bases, with 9 bases between the two germline ends. This CDR3 is 11 amino acids long. The assay was run at deep level. The assay was immunoSEQ multiplex PCR, and TCRdb's table has in-frame clones only and misses some. The table shows around 1.5 million clones, with approximately 98% occurring only once. This TCR was sampled from a man aged 25-45 years in good health. The sequenced sample consisted of naive CD4+ T cells sorted from blood. Indicated subset: CD45RA+ positively selected. The J gene is TRBJ2-1, the V gene TRBV11-2; a possible D gene is TRBD1 (6 bases). CDR3 in DNA: TGTGCCAGCAGACAGGGAACTGAGCAGTTCTTC. It encodes CASRQGTEQFF.